Below, one T cell receptor beta chain is given with its context. The same CDR3 can be traced to other DNA sequences in this sample. The entry originates in a study of blood T cell repertoires in COVID-19. Study background: There were acute and convalescent COVID-19 samples, and they came from the United States, Italy and Spain. Sample material is recorded as cDNA or gDNA derived from T cells, B-cell-depleted T cells, or PBMCs.

V shed 4 bases and J shed 3 bases, with 11 bases lying between them. The germline V gene has CDR1 SGHNT and CDR2 YYREEE (reference sequence). This CDR3 contains 13 residues. Only in-frame clones appear in the TCRdb table, and some are missing; sequencing was by immunoSEQ multiplex PCR. The sample lists about 190,000 clones, 70% to 90% occurring once. The sample taken for sequencing was peripheral blood. The rearrangement uses TRBV5-4 and TRBJ2-7, with D perhaps TRBD2 (6 bases). The origin of this receptor is a woman aged 70 to 79 with active or convalescent COVID-19. CDR3 amino acids: CASSLAGSYEQYF. The CDR3 DNA sequence: TGTGCCAGCAGCCTGGCGGGAAGCTACGAGCAGTACTTC. The full variable domain, with the rest looked up from reference TRBV5-4 and TRBJ2-7, is ETGVTQSPTHLIKTRGQQVTLRCSSQSGHNTVSWYQQALGQGPQFIFQYYREEENGRGNFPPRFSGLQFPNYSSELNVNALELDDSALYLCASSLAGSYEQYFGPGTRLTVT.